This T cell receptor (beta chain) appears in the sequencing data of a study of T cell changes during pregnancy in multiple sclerosis. In the case of this clone: Other DNA variants within this sample encode the same CDR3.

Germline V lookup: CDR1 MNHEY, CDR2 SVGAGI. This CDR3 spans 14 amino acids. The ends lost 2 bases at V and 4 bases at J; junction bases unmatched: 1. Some clones are missing from TCRdb's copy, which holds only in-frame ones; the method was immunoSEQ multiplex PCR. The sample shows under 85,000 clones, roughly 94% of them seen only once. The TCR sequence derives from a female donor with multiple sclerosis, enrolled in a pregnancy study. The sequences come from peripheral blood, collected in the third trimester of pregnancy. The chain is built from TRBV6-5 and TRBJ1-2; TRBD1 aligns across 10 bases. In DNA form, the CDR3 reads TGTGCCAGCAGTTACAGGGACAGGGGCTATGGCTACACCTTC. It encodes CASSYRDRGYGYTF.